This TCR beta chain originates from a study of T cell responses to AZD1222 COVID-19 vaccine. Overall study findings and caveats: Just six AZD1222 recipients were seropositive at baseline.

Details on this clone: Its antigen is unknown.

Only in-frame clones appear in the TCRdb table, and some are missing; sequencing was by immunoSEQ multiplex PCR. The data show about 95,000 clones, around 90% seen once. The sequencing used peripheral blood, collected on day 0 of AZD1222 vaccination. The clonotype comes from an adult in good health.

CDR3 loop: CASSLVPLTGGGNEQFF. The CDR3 coding sequence is TGTGCCAGCAGCTTAGTCCCCTTAACGGGGGGGGGCAATGAGCAGTTCTTC. This chain links TRBV13 with TRBJ2-1; 8 positions match TRBD2. V lost 1 base to trimming and J lost 6 bases; unmatched junction nucleotides: 11. The CDR3 contains 17 residues. Germline V CDR1 and CDR2: PRHDT, FYEKMQ (reference sequence). The full variable domain, in which reference TRBV13 and TRBJ2-1 provide the parts outside the CDR3, is AAGVIQSPRHLIKEKRETATLKCYPIPRHDTVYWYQQGPGQDPQFLISFYEKMQSDKGSIPDRFSAQQFSDYHSELNMSSLELGDSALYFCASSLVPLTGGGNEQFFGPGTRLTVL.